The next 32 T cell receptor beta chains were all read from a single sample in a study of T cells in localized non-small cell lung cancer. The table came from immunoSEQ multiplex PCR; TCRdb's copy has only in-frame clones and leaves some out. The sample lists about 53,000 clones, approximately 88% occurring once. The starting material was peripheral blood mononuclear cells, obtained before any cancer treatment. The source is a man aged 40 to 75 with stage III lung adenocarcinoma.

The chain combines TRBV4-1 with TRBJ2-3, with 10 bases that match TRBD2. Germline CDR1 is MGHRA and CDR2 is YSYEKL. Unmatched junction bases numbered 6, after V lost 4 bases and J lost 2 bases. The CDR3 is 16 residues long. The chain's CDR3 is CASSPNSGGTTDTQYF. In nucleotides, the CDR3 is TGCGCCAGCAGCCCAAATAGCGGGGGGACCACAGATACGCAGTATTTT.

The chain recombines TRBV18 with TRBJ2-7; D is unclear. Per germline, CDR1 KGHSH and CDR2 LQKENI. The V and J ends lost 3 bases and 0 bases respectively, with 9 bases between them. This CDR3 region has 14 residues. The CDR3 here is CASSPVTSSYEQYF. CDR3 in DNA: TGTGCCAGCTCACCGGTCACATCCTCCTACGAGCAGTACTTC.

The chain combines TRBV5-1 with TRBJ2-7; the match to TRBD1 covers 7 bases. From germline, CDR1 is SGHRS and CDR2 YFSETQ. With 1 base clipped from V and 4 bases from J, the junction kept 11 bases outside the gene matches. The length of the CDR3 is 16 residues. CDR3 nucleotides: TGCGCCAGCAGCTTGCTAATCACAGGGGAGACTTACGAGCAGTACTTC. Translation gives CASSLLITGETYEQYF.

The count of this clone is one. The chain recombines TRBV27 with TRBJ2-1; D remains unclear. Germline assignment: CDR1 MNHEY and CDR2 SMNVEV (reference sequence). V was trimmed by 0 bases and J by 3 bases, leaving 3 bases between them. This CDR3 region has 13 residues. CDR3 nucleotides: TGTGCCAGCAGTTTATCTCACTACAATGAGCAGTTCTTC. It is translated as CASSLSHYNEQFF.

The rearrangement links TRBV7-2 to TRBJ2-5; D tentatively fits TRBD1 or TRBD2 (6 bases each). V lost 5 bases, J lost 5 bases, and 18 bases lay in between. This CDR3 is built from 15 residues. CDR1 SGHTA and CDR2 FQGNSA come from the germline V gene. The CDR3 reads CASSGSGAGMETQYF. Here the CDR3 DNA reads TGTGCCAGCAGCGGTTCGGGGGCGGGGATGGAGACCCAGTACTTC.

The genes are TRBV10-1 and TRBJ1-1, with D perhaps matching TRBD1 (5 bases). V shed 2 bases and J shed 3 bases, with 13 bases lying between them. This CDR3 spans 15 amino acids. Germline V gene lookup returns CDR1 WNHNN and CDR2 SYGVQD (reference sequence). The CDR3 coding sequence is TGCGCCAGCAGTGAGGCGGACTCGGGGGACACTGAAGCTTTCTTT. Translation: CASSEADSGDTEAFF.

The V gene is TRBV21-1, the J gene TRBJ2-7. TRBV21-1 is assigned pseudogene status. CDR3 length equals 17 residues. CDR3 in amino acids: CASSLTGLFPLLCEQYF. CDR3 DNA sequence: TGTGCCAGCAGCCTTACGGGCCTTTTCCCTCTACTCTGCGAGCAGTACTTC.

The rearrangement joins TRBV7-2 to TRBJ1-2; weak D call: TRBD1 (5 bases). Trimming left V 2 bases short and J 8 bases short, with 15 bases between. The germline V gene encodes CDR1 SGHTA and CDR2 FQGNSA. This CDR3 region has 14 residues. CDR3 DNA sequence: TGTGCCAGCAGCTTATTCGTGGGAGGACAAGGCTACACCTTC. Amino acids: CASSLFVGGQGYTF.

The chain links TRBV7-9 to TRBJ1-2; the match to TRBD1 covers 7 bases. Unmatched junction bases numbered 2, after V lost 1 base and J lost 3 bases. Germline V CDR1 and CDR2: SEHNR, FQNEAQ (reference sequence). The CDR3 loop spans 14 amino acids. CDR3 sequence reads: CASSLGQGDYGYTF. The CDR3, as DNA: TGTGCCAGCAGCTTAGGACAGGGCGACTATGGCTACACCTTC. Full variable domain (rest looked up from reference TRBV7-9 and TRBJ1-2): DTGVSQNPRHKITKRGQNVTFRCDPISEHNRLYWYRQTLGQGPEFLTYFQNEAQLEKSRLLSDRFSAERPKGSFSTLEIQRTEQGDSAMYLCASSLGQGDYGYTFGSGTRLTVV.

This chain joins TRBV6-1 and TRBJ1-3; 8 positions match TRBD1. The CDR3 runs 15 residues. CDR1 and CDR2 from the germline V gene are MNHNS and SASEGT. V was pared by 5 bases and J by 4 bases, with 7 bases of the junction left unmatched. The CDR3 coding sequence is TGTGCCAGCAGTCGGACAGGGACCCCCGGAAACACCATATATTTT. This sequence encodes CASSRTGTPGNTIYF.

On this clone: Sequence at one end of the junction differs from germline and may be a read error. This chain connects TRBV5-1 to TRBJ2-1, with TRBD2 matching over 8 bases. From germline, CDR1 is SGHRS and CDR2 YFSETQ. The CDR3 has 17 amino acids. This CDR3 is CASSLEGGSGDYSEQFF. DNA for the CDR3: TGCGCCAGCAGCTTGGAAGGCGGTAGCGGGGATTACAGTGAGCAGTTCTTC.

This sequence joins TRBV12-5 and TRBJ2-7; D gene uncertain. In germline, CDR1 is LGHNT, CDR2 FRNRAP. This CDR3 contains 13 residues. V lost 0 bases, J lost 3 bases, and 6 bases lay in between. CDR3 sequence reads: CASGLVSGYEQYF. The CDR3 DNA reads as TGTGCTAGTGGTTTGGTATCGGGCTACGAGCAGTACTTC.

The V gene is TRBV7-2, the J gene TRBJ1-2; D ambiguous. The germline CDR1 and CDR2 sequences are SGHTA and FQGNSA. This CDR3 spans 15 amino acids. The ends were cut back, 5 bases at V and 1 base at J, with 14 bases in the middle. DNA for the CDR3: TGTGCCAGCAGCCCAGCCTCAGGCGATAACTATGGCTACACCTTC. Translated, it gives CASSPASGDNYGYTF.

The rearrangement uses TRBV19 and TRBJ1-5; the D gene is possibly TRBD1 (5 bases). This CDR3 region has 15 residues. V lost 4 bases to trimming and J lost 1 base, with 11 bases between them. The germline CDR1 and CDR2 sequences are LNHDA and SQIVND (reference sequence). CDR3 region: CASSTGTISNQPQHF. In nucleotides, the CDR3 is TGTGCCAGTAGTACCGGGACGATAAGCAATCAGCCCCAGCATTTT.

V usage is TRBV5-1 and J usage is TRBJ2-3, with TRBD2 identical over 10 bases. V trimming: 2 bases; J trimming: 2 bases; junction bases outside the gene matches: 2. CDR3 length: 15 residues. Germline V CDR1 and CDR2: SGHRS, YFSETQ. CDR3 in amino acids: CASSLLAGTTDTQYF. CDR3 coding DNA: TGCGCCAGCAGCTTACTAGCGGGGACCACAGATACGCAGTATTTT.

This clone was recorded once. This chain connects TRBV6-5 to TRBJ1-4; no firm D call. Trimming shortened V by 0 bases and J by 0 bases, and 2 bases separated the two germline ends. Germline CDR1 reads MNHEY; CDR2 reads SVGAGI. The length of the CDR3 is 14 residues. CDR3 nucleotide sequence: TGTGCCAGCAGTTACTCAGCAACTAATGAAAAACTGTTTTTT. Translation gives CASSYSATNEKLFF.

In its sample, this clone was seen once. The rearrangement joins TRBV27 to TRBJ1-1; D is unclear. Trimming left V 0 bases short and J 3 bases short, with 8 bases between. The CDR3 covers 14 residues. Germline V gene data show CDR1 as MNHEY and CDR2 as SMNVEV (reference sequence). The CDR3 reads CASSLSGRDTEAFF. CDR3 coding DNA: TGTGCCAGCAGTTTATCGGGGAGGGACACTGAAGCTTTCTTT.

The chain employs TRBV7-9 and TRBJ2-3; 10 bases agree with TRBD2. Germline V gene data show CDR1 as SEHNR and CDR2 as FQNEAQ (reference sequence). V dropped 4 bases and J dropped 0; count of bases not matched to a gene: 7. The CDR3 is 17 residues long. The CDR3 bases are TGTGCCAGCAGCTCATCGTCGACTAGCGGGAGCACAGATACGCAGTATTTT. Translated: CASSSSSTSGSTDTQYF. Looking up the rest from reference TRBV7-9 and TRBJ2-3 gives the full variable domain: DTGVSQNPRHKITKRGQNVTFRCDPISEHNRLYWYRQTLGQGPEFLTYFQNEAQLEKSRLLSDRFSAERPKGSFSTLEIQRTEQGDSAMYLCASSSSSTSGSTDTQYFGPGTRLTVL.

In this sample, this clone turned up a few times. The rearrangement uses TRBV18 and TRBJ2-6, with 10 nucleotides matching TRBD2. With 2 bases clipped from V and 4 bases from J, the junction kept 11 bases outside the gene matches. The germline V gene encodes CDR1 KGHSH and CDR2 LQKENI. CDR3 length: 19 amino acids. CDR3 DNA sequence: TGTGCCAGCTCACCATGGGCGCTAGCGGGGGTCCAAGGGGCCAACGTCCTGACTTTC. This codes for CASSPWALAGVQGANVLTF.

This sequence joins TRBV5-5 and TRBJ2-1, with D uncertain. Germline CDR1 reads SGHKS; CDR2 reads YYEKEE (reference sequence). The CDR3 consists of 11 residues. Trimming cost V 2 bases and J 7 bases, with 4 bases left between them. The CDR3 coding sequence is TGTGCCAGCAGCTTTTTAAATGAGCAGTTCTTC. Translated: CASSFLNEQFF. Full variable domain (missing parts from reference TRBV5-5 and TRBJ2-1): DAGVTQSPTHLIKTRGQQVTLRCSPISGHKSVSWYQQVLGQGPQFIFQYYEKEERGRGNFPDRFSARQFPNYSSELNVNALLLGDSALYLCASSFLNEQFFGPGTRLTVL.

This chain uses TRBV6-6 with TRBJ2-5; D call uncertain. This CDR3 is built from 11 residues. The germline V gene has CDR1 MNHNY and CDR2 SVGAGI (reference sequence). With 2 bases removed from V and 3 bases from J, the gap between germline ends came to 1 base. The CDR3 is CASSYKETQYF. DNA of the CDR3: TGTGCCAGCAGTTACAAAGAGACCCAGTACTTC.

This clone was counted once. The gene calls are TRBV7-9 and TRBJ2-3, with 8 nucleotides matching TRBD2. This CDR3 spans 17 amino acids. Germline V gene lookup returns CDR1 SEHNR and CDR2 FQNEAQ (reference sequence). J lost 0 bases, V lost 5 bases, and 10 bases had no gene match. CDR3 bases: TGTGCCAGCAGCCCCCCAGGGAGCGGGGGAAGCACAGATACGCAGTATTTT. It yields the protein CASSPPGSGGSTDTQYF.

The chain links TRBV11-2 to TRBJ1-3; D unresolved. The length of the CDR3 is 16 residues. V was cut by 8 bases and J by 4 bases, with 21 bases left in between. Germline values: CDR1 SGHAT, CDR2 FQNNGV. The CDR3 here is CASVWGYSERGNTIYF. The CDR3 nucleotides are TGTGCCAGCGTATGGGGATACTCCGAGAGAGGAAACACCATATATTTT.

This chain links TRBV30 with TRBJ1-1; D possibly corresponds to TRBD1 (6 bases). The CDR3 runs to 11 residues. Germline V lookup: CDR1 GTSNPN, CDR2 SVGIG (reference sequence). The DNA of the CDR3 is TGTGGGGGGCAAGGGGACACTGAAGCTTTCTTT. It yields the protein CGGQGDTEAFF.

V gene TRBV27 combines with J gene TRBJ2-7; TRBD1 matches 7 bases. Losses at the gene ends were 8 bases for V and 5 bases for J; bases not matched to a gene: 9. CDR3 size: 13 residues. CDR1 and CDR2 (germline): MNHEY, SMNVEV (reference sequence). The CDR3 DNA follows: TGTGCCAGCGAAAGACAGGGCTTCAACGAGCAGTACTTC. Its protein is CASERQGFNEQYF.

This clone was seen only a few times. This chain links TRBV6-1 with TRBJ1-1, with D possibly TRBD1 on 6 matching bases. CDR1 is MNHNS and CDR2 is SASEGT in the germline V gene. The CDR3 extends over 16 amino acids. V dropped 3 bases and J dropped 3 bases, with 17 bases sitting between them. CDR3 protein: CASSDPDKGGDTEAFF. CDR3 nucleotide sequence: TGTGCCAGCAGTGACCCTGATAAGGGGGGAGACACTGAAGCTTTCTTT.

This clone showed up just once. This rearrangement joins TRBV27 to TRBJ2-1; 8 nucleotides align to TRBD2. The CDR3 contains 15 residues. The germline V gene encodes CDR1 MNHEY and CDR2 SMNVEV (reference sequence). V trimming: 5 bases; J trimming: 2 bases; junction bases outside the gene matches: 5. CDR3 coding DNA: TGTGCCAGCAGTCTGGGACTAGATACCTACAATGAGCAGTTCTTC. This gives the protein CASSLGLDTYNEQFF.

The rearrangement uses TRBV7-9 and TRBJ2-6; D is ambiguous. In germline, CDR1 is SEHNR, CDR2 FQNEAQ (reference sequence). CDR3 length: 15 residues. With 3 bases removed from V and 3 bases from J, the gap between germline ends came to 9 bases. The CDR3 DNA follows: TGTGCCAGCAGCTTGGTAGGGTATGGGGCCAACGTCCTGACTTTC. Translated: CASSLVGYGANVLTF.

The chain links TRBV10-2 to TRBJ2-7; 8 bases match TRBD1. The CDR3 totals 15 residues. Trimming at V came to 6 bases and at J to 2 bases, leaving 9 bases not matched to a gene. Germline lookup yields CDR1 WSHSY and CDR2 SAAADI. DNA for the CDR3: TGCGCCAGCAGGGACGGACAGGGAGGAGCCTACGAGCAGTACTTC. Amino acids: CASRDGQGGAYEQYF.

The chain combines TRBV18 with TRBJ2-1, with unresolved D. The germline V gene has CDR1 KGHSH and CDR2 LQKENI. The CDR3 extends over 12 amino acids. V shed 5 bases and J shed 6 bases, with 8 bases lying between them. This CDR3 is CASSANSNEQFF. The CDR3 DNA sequence: TGTGCCAGCTCAGCCAACAGCAATGAGCAGTTCTTC.

The chain has TRBV29-1 and TRBJ2-1; no firm D call. CDR1 is SQVTM and CDR2 is ANQGSEA in the germline V gene. The V and J ends lost 0 bases and 7 bases respectively, with 7 bases between them. The CDR3 spans 12 residues. The CDR3 spells CSVEDLVNEQFF. In nucleotides, the CDR3 is TGCAGCGTTGAAGATCTCGTGAATGAGCAGTTCTTC.

The chain has TRBV2 and TRBJ2-2; D call uncertain. In germline, CDR1 is SNHLY, CDR2 FYNNEI. This CDR3 spans 12 amino acids. V lost 7 bases and J 6 bases, leaving 9 bases between the germline ends. The CDR3 DNA reads TGTGCCAGCACCGTTTCCCCCGGGGAGCTGTTTTTT. It encodes CASTVSPGELFF.